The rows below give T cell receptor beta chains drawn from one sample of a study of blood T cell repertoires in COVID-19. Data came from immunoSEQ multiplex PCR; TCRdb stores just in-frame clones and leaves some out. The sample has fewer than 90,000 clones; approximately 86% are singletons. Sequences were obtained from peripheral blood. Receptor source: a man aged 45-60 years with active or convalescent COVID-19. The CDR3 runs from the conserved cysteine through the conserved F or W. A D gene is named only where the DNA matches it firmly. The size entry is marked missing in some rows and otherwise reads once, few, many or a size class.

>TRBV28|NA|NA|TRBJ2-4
CASSDKGGAKNIQYF
TGTGCCAGCAGTGACAAGGGCGGGGCCAAAAACATTCAGTACTTC
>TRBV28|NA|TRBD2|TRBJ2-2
CASSLGGVSGELFF
TGTGCCAGCAGTTTAGGGGGGGTTTCCGGGGAGCTGTTTTTT
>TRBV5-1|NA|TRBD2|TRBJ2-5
CASSLVAGDVETQYF
TGCGCCAGCAGCTTGGTAGCGGGGGACGTTGAGACCCAGTACTTC
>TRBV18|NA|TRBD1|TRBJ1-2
CASSPTRDRYYGYTF
TGTGCCAGCTCACCCACTCGGGACAGGTACTATGGCTACACCTTC
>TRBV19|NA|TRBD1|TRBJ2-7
CASSINQGAYEQYF
TGTGCCAGTAGTATTAACCAGGGGGCCTACGAGCAGTACTTC
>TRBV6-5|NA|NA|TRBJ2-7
CASSRDSYEQYF
TGTGCCAGCAGCCGTGACAGCTACGAGCAGTACTTC
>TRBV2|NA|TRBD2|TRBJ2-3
CASGETSGYTDTQYF
TGTGCCAGCGGGGAGACTAGCGGATACACAGATACGCAGTATTTT
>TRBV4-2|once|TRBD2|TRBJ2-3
CASSQIAGADTQYF
TGTGCCAGCAGCCAGATAGCGGGGGCGGATACGCAGTATTTT
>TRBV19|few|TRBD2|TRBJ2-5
CASKSSGDTQYF
TGTGCCAGTAAGTCTAGCGGAGACACCCAGTACTTC
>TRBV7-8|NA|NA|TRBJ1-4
CASSDTGPNEKLFF
TGTGCCAGCAGCGACACAGGGCCTAATGAAAAACTGTTTTTT
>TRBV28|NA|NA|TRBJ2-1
CASSPLGPSEQFF
TGTGCCAGCAGTCCGCTGGGGCCATCTGAGCAGTTCTTC
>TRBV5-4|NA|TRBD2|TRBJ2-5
CASSPGLAGRKETQYF
TGTGCCAGCAGCCCGGGACTAGCGGGGCGAAAAGAGACCCAGTACTTC
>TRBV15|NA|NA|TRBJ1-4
CATSRGRSNEKLFF
TGTGCCACCAGCAGAGGGAGGTCTAATGAAAAACTGTTTTTT
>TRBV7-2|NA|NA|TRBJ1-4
CASSPRGTNEKLFF
TGTGCCAGCAGCCCCCGGGGGACTAATGAAAAACTGTTTTTT
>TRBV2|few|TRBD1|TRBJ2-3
CASKKGTGDTQYF
TGTGCCAGCAAGAAAGGGACAGGGGATACGCAGTATTTT
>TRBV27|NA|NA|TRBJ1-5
CASSLFQGGNQPQHF
TGTGCCAGCAGTTTATTTCAGGGAGGAAATCAGCCCCAGCATTTT
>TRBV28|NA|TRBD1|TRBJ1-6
CASTTTGGYNSPLHF
TGTGCCAGCACCACGACAGGGGGATATAATTCACCCCTCCACTTT
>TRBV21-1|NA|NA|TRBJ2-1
CASSQAGGAMNEQFF
TGTGCCAGCAGCCAAGCGGGGGGAGCAATGAATGAGCAGTTCTTC
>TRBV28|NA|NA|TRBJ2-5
CASSSFQGVGETQYF
TGTGCCAGCAGTTCCTTCCAGGGTGTTGGAGAGACCCAGTACTTC
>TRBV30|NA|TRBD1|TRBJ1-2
CAWSLTGGGYTF
TGTGCCTGGAGTCTCACAGGGGGCGGCTACACCTTC
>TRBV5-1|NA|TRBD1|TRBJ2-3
CASSLQGQAITDTQYF
TGCGCCAGCAGCTTACAGGGACAGGCAATCACAGATACGCAGTATTTT
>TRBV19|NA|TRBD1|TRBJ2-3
CASSTGGNTDTQYF
TGTGCCAGTAGTACAGGGGGAAACACAGATACGCAGTATTTT
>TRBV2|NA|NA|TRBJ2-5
CASTGSANEETQYF
TGTGCCAGCACGGGTTCCGCGAATGAAGAGACCCAGTACTTC
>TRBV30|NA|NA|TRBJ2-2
CAWTISRSTGELFF
TGTGCCTGGACTATCTCTAGGAGCACCGGGGAGCTGTTTTTT
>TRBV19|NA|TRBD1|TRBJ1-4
CASSHSGTEKEKLFF
TGTGCCAGTAGTCATTCCGGGACAGAGAAAGAAAAACTGTTTTTT
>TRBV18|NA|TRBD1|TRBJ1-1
CASSRAGTVSTEAFF
TGTGCCAGCTCACGCGCCGGGACAGTGTCGACTGAAGCTTTCTTT
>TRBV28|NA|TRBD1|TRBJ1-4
CASSFGDRDEKLFF
TGTGCCAGCAGTTTTGGGGACAGGGACGAAAAACTGTTTTTT
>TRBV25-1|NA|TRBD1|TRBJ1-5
CASSATTGVEPQHF
TGTGCCAGCAGTGCGACGACAGGGGTAGAGCCCCAGCATTTT
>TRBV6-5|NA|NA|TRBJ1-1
CASTQTPGGPEAFF
TGTGCCAGCACCCAAACACCCGGGGGACCTGAAGCTTTCTTT
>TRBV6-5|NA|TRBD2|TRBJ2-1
CASKSGGAGNEQFF
TGTGCCAGCAAAAGCGGGGGGGCCGGCAATGAGCAGTTCTTC
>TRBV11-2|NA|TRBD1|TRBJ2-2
CASTNRQGAFGELFF
TGTGCCAGCACCAACAGACAGGGAGCTTTTGGGGAGCTGTTTTTT
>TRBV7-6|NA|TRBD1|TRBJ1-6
CASSAGQGNSPLHF
TGTGCCAGCAGCGCGGGACAGGGGAATTCACCCCTCCACTTT
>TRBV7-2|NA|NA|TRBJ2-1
CASSLEWGQDEQFF
TGTGCCAGCAGCTTAGAGTGGGGCCAAGATGAGCAGTTCTTC
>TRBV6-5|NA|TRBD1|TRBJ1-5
CASFSGTGGYQPQHF
TGTGCCAGCTTCTCCGGGACAGGGGGGTATCAGCCCCAGCATTTT
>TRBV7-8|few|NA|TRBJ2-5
CASSLTGKQETQYF
TGTGCCAGCAGCCTAACAGGAAAACAAGAGACCCAGTACTTC
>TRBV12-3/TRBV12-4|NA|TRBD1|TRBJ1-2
CASSLGDRGGYTF
TGTGCCAGCAGTTTAGGGGACAGGGGTGGCTACACCTTC
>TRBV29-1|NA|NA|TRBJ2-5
CSGGGIQETQYF
TGCAGTGGAGGCGGGATACAAGAGACCCAGTACTTC